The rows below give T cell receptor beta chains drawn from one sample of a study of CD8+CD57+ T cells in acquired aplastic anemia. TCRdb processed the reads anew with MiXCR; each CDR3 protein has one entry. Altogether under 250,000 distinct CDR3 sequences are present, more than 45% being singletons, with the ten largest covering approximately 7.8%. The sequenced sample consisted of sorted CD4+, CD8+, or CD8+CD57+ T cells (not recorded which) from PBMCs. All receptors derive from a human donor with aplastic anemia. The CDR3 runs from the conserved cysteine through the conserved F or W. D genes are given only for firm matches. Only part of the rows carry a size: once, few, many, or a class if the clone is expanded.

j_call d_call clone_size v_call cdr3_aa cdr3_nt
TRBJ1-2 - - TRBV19 CASSVGSGGFYGYTF TGTGCCAGTAGTGTTGGCTCGGGGGGTTTCTATGGCTACACCTTC
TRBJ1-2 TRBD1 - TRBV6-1 CASSVETGGYTF TGTGCCAGCAGTGTGGAGACAGGGGGCTACACCTTC
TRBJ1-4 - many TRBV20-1 CSAREFTAANEKLFF TGCAGTGCTAGAGAGTTTACGGCTGCTAATGAAAAACTGTTTTTT
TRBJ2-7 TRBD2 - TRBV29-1 CSVGGTSVPEQYF TGCAGCGTTGGCGGGACTAGCGTTCCCGAGCAGTACTTC
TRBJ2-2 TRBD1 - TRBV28 CASTQGAPNTGELFF TGTGCCAGCACACAGGGGGCACCGAACACCGGGGAGCTGTTTTTT
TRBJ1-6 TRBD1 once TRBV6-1 CASSVNRGNSPLHF TGTGCCAGCAGTGTAAACAGGGGAAATTCACCCCTCCACTTT
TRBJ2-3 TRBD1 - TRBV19 CASSHTTGETDTQYF TGTGCCAGTAGCCATACAACAGGGGAGACAGATACGCAGTATTTT
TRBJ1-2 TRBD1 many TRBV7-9 CASSPQGDVGYGYTF TGTGCCAGCAGCCCCCAGGGGGACGTAGGCTATGGCTACACCTTC
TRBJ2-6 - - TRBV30 CAWSLVVDTGANVLTF TGTGCCTGGAGCCTAGTGGTGGACACTGGGGCCAACGTCCTGACTTTC
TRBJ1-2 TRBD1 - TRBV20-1 CSAWTGSHYGYTF TGCAGTGCTTGGACAGGATCTCACTATGGCTACACCTTC
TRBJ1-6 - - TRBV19 CASSIGGLSPLHF TGTGCCAGTAGTATAGGGGGCCTTTCACCCCTCCACTTT
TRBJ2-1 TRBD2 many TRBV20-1 CSARARSGTSVNEQFF TGCAGTGCTAGAGCCCGGTCCGGGACTAGCGTGAATGAGCAGTTCTTC
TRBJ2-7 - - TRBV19 CASSVSPDRPYEQYF TGTGCCAGTAGTGTGTCCCCGGACAGACCCTACGAGCAGTACTTC
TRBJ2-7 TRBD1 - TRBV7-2 CASSLGRRGRSYEQYF TGTGCCAGCAGCTTAGGTCGCAGGGGGCGTTCCTACGAGCAGTACTTC
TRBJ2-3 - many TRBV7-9 CASSLNSPDTQYF TGTGCCAGCAGCTTGAATTCCCCAGATACGCAGTATTTT
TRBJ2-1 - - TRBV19 CASSSQASFDGEQFF TGTGCCAGTAGTAGTCAGGCTAGCTTCGACGGTGAGCAGTTCTTC
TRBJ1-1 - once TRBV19 CASSISGVDSDTEAFF TGTGCCAGTAGTATTTCAGGGGTTGATTCGGACACTGAAGCTTTCTTT
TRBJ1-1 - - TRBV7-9 CASSFVWGRVNTEAFF TGTGCCAGCAGCTTCGTCTGGGGGCGAGTTAACACTGAAGCTTTCTTT
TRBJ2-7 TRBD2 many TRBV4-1 CASSQLAGDSYEQYF TGCGCCAGCAGCCAACTGGCGGGAGATTCCTACGAGCAGTACTTC
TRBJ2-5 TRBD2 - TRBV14 CASSQGLAGVPGETQYF TGTGCCAGCAGCCAAGGACTAGCGGGAGTGCCAGGAGAGACCCAGTACTTC
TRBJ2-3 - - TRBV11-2 CASSQDINRGLADTQYF TGTGCCAGCAGCCAAGATATTAATCGGGGGCTCGCAGATACGCAGTATTTT
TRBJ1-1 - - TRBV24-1 CATSDFTGSEAFF TGTGCCACCAGTGATTTTACAGGGTCTGAAGCTTTCTTT
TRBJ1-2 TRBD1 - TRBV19 CASSIRTGTGYGYTF TGTGCCAGTAGTATAAGGACCGGGACAGGGTATGGCTACACCTTC
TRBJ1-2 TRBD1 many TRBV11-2 CASSSYRGGYTF TGTGCCAGCAGCTCCTACAGGGGCGGCTACACCTTC
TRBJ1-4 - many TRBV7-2 CASSPRGPGALNEKLFF TGTGCCAGCAGCCCCCGGGGTCCAGGGGCGCTTAATGAAAAACTGTTTTTT
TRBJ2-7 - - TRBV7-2 CASRVALSSYEQYF TGTGCCAGCAGGGTTGCGCTCAGCTCCTACGAGCAGTACTTC
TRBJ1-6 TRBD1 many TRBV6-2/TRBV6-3 CASSSVGQGTNSPLHF TGTGCCAGCAGTTCCGTTGGACAGGGTACCAACTCACCCCTCCACTTT
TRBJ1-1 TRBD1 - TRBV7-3 CASSHRTGGADTEAFF TGCGCCAGCAGCCATCGGACAGGGGGCGCGGACACTGAAGCTTTCTTT
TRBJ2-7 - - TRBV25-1 CASSERLGVTYEQYF TGTGCCAGCAGTGAGCGTCTGGGAGTCACCTACGAGCAGTACTTC
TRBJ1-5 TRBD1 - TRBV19 CASSPGQGRGNQPQHF TGTGCCAGTAGTCCCGGACAGGGCAGAGGCAATCAGCCCCAGCATTTT
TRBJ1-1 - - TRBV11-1 CASSFPSGTGTEAFF TGTGCCAGCAGCTTCCCATCCGGGACTGGGACTGAAGCTTTCTTT
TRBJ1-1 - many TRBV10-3 CAISSRQLTEAFF TGTGCCATCAGCTCCCGGCAATTAACTGAAGCTTTCTTT
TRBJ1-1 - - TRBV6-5 CASSYSLSANTEAFF TGTGCCAGCAGTTACTCTTTAAGCGCGAACACTGAAGCTTTCTTT
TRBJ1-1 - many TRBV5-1 CASNEGSRDTEAFF TGCGCCAGCAATGAAGGGTCTCGGGACACTGAAGCTTTCTTT
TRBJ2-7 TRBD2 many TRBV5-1 CASSLGTSGSHEQYF TGCGCCAGCAGCTTGGGCACTAGCGGGAGTCACGAGCAGTACTTC
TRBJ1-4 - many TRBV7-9 CASSQGQINEKLFF TGTGCCAGCAGCCAAGGACAGATAAATGAAAAACTGTTTTTT
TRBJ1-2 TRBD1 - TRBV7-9 CASSLYTLKQGDYGYTF TGTGCCAGCAGCTTATATACCCTAAAGCAGGGGGACTATGGCTACACCTTC
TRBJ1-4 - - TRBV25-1 CASTSDKSVNEKLFF TGTGCCAGCACCTCGGACAAGAGTGTGAATGAAAAACTGTTTTTT
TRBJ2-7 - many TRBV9 CASSKGGGSGNEQYF TGTGCCAGCTCCAAGGGGGGAGGATCGGGGAACGAGCAGTACTTC
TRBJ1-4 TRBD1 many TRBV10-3 CAISELGQGNEKLFF TGTGCCATCAGTGAACTGGGACAGGGTAATGAAAAACTGTTTTTT
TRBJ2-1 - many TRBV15 CATSTIQGRGTGNEQFF TGTGCCACCAGCACCATACAGGGTAGGGGTACGGGCAATGAGCAGTTCTTC
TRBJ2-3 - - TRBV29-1 CSVGTETTDTQYF TGCAGCGTGGGGACGGAGACAACAGATACGCAGTATTTT
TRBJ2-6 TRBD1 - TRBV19 CASSTRTGNGANVLTF TGTGCCAGTAGTACTAGGACAGGGAACGGGGCCAACGTCCTGACTTTC
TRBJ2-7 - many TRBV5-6 CASSQWTDNSYEQYF TGTGCCAGCAGCCAATGGACAGACAACTCCTACGAGCAGTACTTC
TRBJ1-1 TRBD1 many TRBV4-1 CASSQEVRIVDRDTEAFF TGCGCCAGCAGCCAAGAAGTTAGGATTGTAGACAGGGACACTGAAGCTTTCTTT
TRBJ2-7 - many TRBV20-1 CSARGPVSYEQYF TGCAGTGCTAGAGGTCCCGTCTCCTACGAGCAGTACTTC